The rows below give T cell receptor beta chains drawn from one sample of a study of blood T cells in healthy people across ages. MiXCR, applied by TCRdb to the 5' RACE reads, yields one record per CDR3 protein. The data contain about 940,000 distinct CDR3 sequences, roughly 48% of them singletons. Sequencing was performed on blood. Source of these receptors: a man aged 25-45 years in good health. Both conserved end residues are part of each CDR3. A D gene is named only where the DNA matches it firmly. Some rows have no size entry. The others give once, few or many, or a class for an expanded clone.

NA,TRBJ1-6,NA,17,TRBV28,CASSFPLTGTLYSPLHF,TGTGCCAGCAGTTTTCCCCTGACAGGTACCCTATATTCACCCCTCCACTTT
NA,TRBJ2-4,NA,14,TRBV7-9,CASSLSQAGNIQYF,TGTGCCAGCAGCTTATCACAGGCGGGAAACATTCAGTACTTC
NA,TRBJ2-1,NA,15,TRBV7-2,CASSPTRDVNNEQFF,TGTGCCAGCAGCCCCACCCGGGACGTGAACAATGAGCAGTTCTTC
once,TRBJ1-2,NA,14,TRBV12-3/TRBV12-4,CASSLTPGSSGYTF,TGTGCCAGCAGTTTGACTCCAGGGTCTAGTGGCTACACCTTC
NA,TRBJ2-7,NA,15,TRBV4-2,CASSQVGLSQYEQYF,TGTGCCAGCAGCCAAGTGGGACTGTCCCAATACGAGCAGTACTTC
NA,TRBJ2-5,NA,15,TRBV2,CASSEPGTFYNEQYF,TGTGCCAGCAGTGAGCCTGGGACATTTTACAATGAGCAGTACTTC
NA,TRBJ2-1,TRBD1,15,TRBV5-6,CASSLAGTGIHEQFF,TGTGCCAGCAGCTTGGCCGGGACAGGTATTCATGAGCAGTTCTTC
NA,TRBJ2-7,TRBD1,16,TRBV10-3,CAISESLDRGAYEQYF,TGTGCCATCAGTGAAAGCCTGGACAGGGGGGCCTACGAGCAGTACTTC
few,TRBJ1-1,TRBD1,16,TRBV14,CASSPVATGLNTEAFF,TGTGCCAGCAGCCCTGTGGCGACAGGGCTCAACACTGAAGCTTTCTTT
NA,TRBJ2-3,TRBD2,16,TRBV12-3/TRBV12-4,CASSSTARGDTDTQYF,TGTGCCAGCAGTTCGACCGCGCGGGGGGACACAGATACGCAGTATTTT
NA,TRBJ2-7,NA,12,TRBV6-1,CTTELDSYEQYF,TGTACGACTGAATTGGACTCCTACGAGCAGTACTTC
NA,TRBJ2-3,NA,16,TRBV7-2,CAGSPRSQVFKDTQYF,TGTGCCGGCAGCCCCCGTTCGCAGGTTTTCAAAGATACGCAGTATTTT
NA,TRBJ2-1,TRBD2,15,TRBV3-1,CASSLLAGNYNEQFF,TGTGCCAGCAGCCTACTAGCGGGGAACTACAATGAGCAGTTCTTC
NA,TRBJ2-7,TRBD1,15,TRBV20-1,CSASGGRDSPYEQYF,TGCAGTGCTAGCGGAGGACGGGACAGCCCCTACGAGCAGTACTTC
few,TRBJ2-7,TRBD2,12,TRBV6-5,CASSRLAGPQYF,TGTGCCAGCAGCCGACTAGCGGGGCCCCAGTACTTC
few,TRBJ2-7,NA,13,TRBV7-9,CASSSTSLREQYF,TGTGCCAGCAGCTCCACCTCTTTGCGAGAGCAGTACTTC
NA,TRBJ2-5,NA,12,TRBV20-1,CRAKGYQETQYF,TGCAGGGCCAAAGGGTACCAAGAGACCCAGTACTTC
once,TRBJ1-2,NA,15,TRBV27,CASSSQSRDYYGYTF,TGTGCCAGCAGTTCTCAAAGCAGGGATTACTATGGCTACACCTTC
NA,TRBJ2-3,TRBD2,18,TRBV18,CASSPGLAVRSSTDTQYF,TGTGCCAGCTCACCGGGACTAGCGGTTCGATCTAGCACAGATACGCAGTATTTT
NA,TRBJ1-1,NA,11,TRBV3-1,CASAENTEAFF,TGTGCCAGCGCAGAGAACACTGAAGCTTTCTTT
NA,TRBJ1-2,NA,14,TRBV27,CASSLAAGQYGYTF,TGTGCCAGCAGTTTGGCCGCGGGACAATATGGCTACACCTTC
NA,TRBJ1-5,NA,15,TRBV6-2/TRBV6-3,CAISVVGEGNQPQHF,TGTGCCATCTCCGTGGTGGGGGAGGGCAATCAGCCCCAGCATTTT
NA,TRBJ2-5,TRBD1,17,TRBV20-1,CSANPRDRGRLGETQYF,TGCAGTGCTAACCCCCGGGACAGGGGGCGTTTGGGGGAGACCCAGTACTTC
NA,TRBJ1-5,NA,14,TRBV30,CAWSVWGHRQPQHF,TGTGCCTGGAGTGTTTGGGGACACAGGCAGCCCCAGCATTTT
few,TRBJ1-5,NA,14,TRBV12-3/TRBV12-4,CASSVDGGRQPQHF,TGTGCCAGCAGTGTTGACGGGGGGCGACAGCCCCAGCATTTT
once,TRBJ2-3,TRBD2,17,TRBV4-1,CASSPTGLAGATDTQYF,TGCGCCAGCAGCCCGACCGGACTAGCGGGGGCCACAGATACGCAGTATTTT
NA,TRBJ1-5,NA,16,TRBV7-2,CATKPWAPKGNQPQHF,TGTGCCACCAAACCGTGGGCCCCTAAGGGCAATCAGCCCCAGCATTTT
NA,TRBJ2-4,TRBD2,14,TRBV5-1,CASSLAILGGSEYF,TGCGCCAGCAGCTTGGCGATTCTGGGGGGGTCGGAGTACTTC
NA,TRBJ2-7,TRBD1,16,TRBV29-1,CSVLDPRTGEVYEQYF,TGCAGCGTTCTCGACCCCCGGACAGGGGAGGTATACGAGCAGTACTTC
NA,TRBJ2-7,TRBD2,16,TRBV10-3,CAISGTSGGSSYEQYF,TGTGCCATCAGTGGGACTAGCGGGGGGTCCTCCTACGAGCAGTACTTC
NA,TRBJ1-2,TRBD1,14,TRBV12-3/TRBV12-4,CASSYTGGPRGYTF,TGTGCCAGCAGTTATACAGGGGGACCTCGTGGCTACACCTTC
NA,TRBJ1-5,TRBD1,16,TRBV12-3/TRBV12-4,CASSLTSGTGGQPQHF,TGTGCCAGCAGTTTAACGTCCGGGACAGGGGGTCAGCCCCAGCATTTT
NA,TRBJ2-3,NA,16,TRBV21-1,CASSKARQGSSDTQYF,TGTGCCAGCAGCAAGGCGAGACAGGGGTCCTCAGATACGCAGTATTTT
few,TRBJ2-7,NA,15,TRBV15,CATSRDGAGPYEQYF,TGTGCCACCAGCAGAGATGGGGCAGGCCCCTACGAGCAGTACTTC
NA,TRBJ2-1,NA,15,TRBV24-1,CATSDLRGSYNEQFF,TGTGCCACCAGTGATTTGAGAGGGTCCTACAATGAGCAGTTCTTC
NA,TRBJ2-7,NA,15,TRBV6-6,CASRSETGASYEQYF,TGTGCCAGCAGGAGCGAGACAGGCGCCTCCTACGAGCAGTACTTC
NA,TRBJ1-1,TRBD1,16,TRBV18,CASSPRGTGAETEAFF,TGTGCCAGCTCACCACGGGGGACAGGGGCCGAAACTGAAGCTTTCTTT
NA,TRBJ2-1,NA,16,TRBV20-1,CSARGRADYSYNEQFF,TGCAGTGCTAGAGGCCGGGCAGACTACTCCTACAATGAGCAGTTCTTC
NA,TRBJ2-1,TRBD2,17,TRBV7-3,CASSLTLAGGSYNEQFF,TGTGCCAGCAGCTTAACACTAGCGGGGGGATCCTACAATGAGCAGTTCTTC
NA,TRBJ2-1,NA,16,TRBV6-5,CASTPFVGDPYNEQFF,TGTGCCAGCACCCCCTTCGTGGGGGACCCATACAATGAGCAGTTCTTC